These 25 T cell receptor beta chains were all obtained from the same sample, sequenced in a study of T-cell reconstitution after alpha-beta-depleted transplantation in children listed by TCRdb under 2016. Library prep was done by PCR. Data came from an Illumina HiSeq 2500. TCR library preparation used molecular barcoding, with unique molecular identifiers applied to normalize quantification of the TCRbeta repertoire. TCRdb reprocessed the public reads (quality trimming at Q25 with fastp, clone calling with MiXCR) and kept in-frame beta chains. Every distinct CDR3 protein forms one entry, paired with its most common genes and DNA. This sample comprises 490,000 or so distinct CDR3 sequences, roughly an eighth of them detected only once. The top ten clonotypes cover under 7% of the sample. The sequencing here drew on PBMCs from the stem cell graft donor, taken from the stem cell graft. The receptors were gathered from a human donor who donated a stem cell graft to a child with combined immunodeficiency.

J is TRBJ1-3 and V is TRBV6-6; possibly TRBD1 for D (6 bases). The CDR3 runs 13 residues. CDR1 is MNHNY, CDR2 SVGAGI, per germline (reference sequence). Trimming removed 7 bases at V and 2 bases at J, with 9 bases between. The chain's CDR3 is CASKTGTGNTIYF. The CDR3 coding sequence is TGTGCCAGCAAAACAGGGACTGGAAACACCATATATTTT.

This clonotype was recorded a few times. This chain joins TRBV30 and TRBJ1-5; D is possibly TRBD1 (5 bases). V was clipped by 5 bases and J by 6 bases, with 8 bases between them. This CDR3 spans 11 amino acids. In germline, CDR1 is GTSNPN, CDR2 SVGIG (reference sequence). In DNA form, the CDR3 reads TGTGCCTGGGGGGCCGGTCAGCCCCAGCATTTT. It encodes CAWGAGQPQHF.

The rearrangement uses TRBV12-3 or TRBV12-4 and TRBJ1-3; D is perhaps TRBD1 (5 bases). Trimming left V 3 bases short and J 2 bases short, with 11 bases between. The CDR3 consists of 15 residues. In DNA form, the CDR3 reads TGTGCCAGCAGTTTTATGGGGGGAACTGGAAACACCATATATTTT. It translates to CASSFMGGTGNTIYF.

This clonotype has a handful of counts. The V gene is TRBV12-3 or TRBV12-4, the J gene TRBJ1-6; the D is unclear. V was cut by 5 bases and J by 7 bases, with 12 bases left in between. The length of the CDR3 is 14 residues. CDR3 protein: CASSRAAGNSPLHF. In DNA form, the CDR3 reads TGTGCCAGCAGTCGGGCTGCTGGGAATTCACCCCTCCACTTT.

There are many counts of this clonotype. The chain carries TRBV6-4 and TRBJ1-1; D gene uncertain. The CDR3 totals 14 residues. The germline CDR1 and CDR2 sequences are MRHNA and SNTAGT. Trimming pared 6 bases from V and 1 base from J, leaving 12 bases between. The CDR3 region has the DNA TGTGCCAGCAGCGTTGGACCGACGAACACTGAAGCTTTCTTT. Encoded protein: CASSVGPTNTEAFF.

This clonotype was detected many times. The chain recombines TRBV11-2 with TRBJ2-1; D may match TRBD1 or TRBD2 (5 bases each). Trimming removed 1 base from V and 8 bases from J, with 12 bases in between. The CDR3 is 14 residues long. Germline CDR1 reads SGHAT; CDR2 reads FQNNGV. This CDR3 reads CASSLAGQGHEQFF. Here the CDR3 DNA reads TGTGCCAGCAGCTTAGCGGGTCAGGGACATGAGCAGTTCTTC.

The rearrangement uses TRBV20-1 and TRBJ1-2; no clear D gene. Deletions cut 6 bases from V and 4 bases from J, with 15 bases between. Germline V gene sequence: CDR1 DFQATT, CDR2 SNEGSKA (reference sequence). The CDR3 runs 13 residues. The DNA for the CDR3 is TGCAGTGCAACGACTCTATCGGGCTATGGCTACACCTTC. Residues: CSATTLSGYGYTF.

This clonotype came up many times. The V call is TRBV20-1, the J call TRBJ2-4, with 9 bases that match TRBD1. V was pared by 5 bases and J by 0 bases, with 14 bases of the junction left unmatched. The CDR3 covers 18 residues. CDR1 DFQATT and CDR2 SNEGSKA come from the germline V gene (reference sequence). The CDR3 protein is CSAGDRGGYYSAKNIQYF. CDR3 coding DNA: TGCAGTGCTGGTGACAGGGGGGGTTATTATTCAGCCAAAAACATTCAGTACTTC.

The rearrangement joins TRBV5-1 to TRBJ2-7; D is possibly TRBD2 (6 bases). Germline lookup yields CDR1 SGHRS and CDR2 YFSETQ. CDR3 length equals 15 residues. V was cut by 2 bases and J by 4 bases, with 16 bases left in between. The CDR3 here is CASSFSGPHSYEQYF. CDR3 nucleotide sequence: TGCGCCAGCAGCTTTAGCGGCCCCCACTCTTACGAGCAGTACTTC.

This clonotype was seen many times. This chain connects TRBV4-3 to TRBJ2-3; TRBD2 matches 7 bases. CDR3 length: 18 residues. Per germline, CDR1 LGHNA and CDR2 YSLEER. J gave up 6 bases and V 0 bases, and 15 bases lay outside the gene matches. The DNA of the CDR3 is TGCGCCAGCAGCCAAGAAGTTGAGGTTGCGGGGGATCGCGATACGCAGTATTTT. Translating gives CASSQEVEVAGDRDTQYF.

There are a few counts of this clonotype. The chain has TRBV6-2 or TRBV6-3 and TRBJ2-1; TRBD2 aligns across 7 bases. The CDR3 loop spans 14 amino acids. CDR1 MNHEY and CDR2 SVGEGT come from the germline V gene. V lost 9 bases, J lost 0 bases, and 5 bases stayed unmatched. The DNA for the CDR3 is TGTGCCAGTGCAGCGGGAACCTCCTACAATGAGCAGTTCTTC. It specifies CASAAGTSYNEQFF.

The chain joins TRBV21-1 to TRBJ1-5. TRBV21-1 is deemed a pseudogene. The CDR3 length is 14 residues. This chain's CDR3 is CASKSQQRNQPQHF. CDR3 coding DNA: TGTGCCAGCAAGTCGCAACAGCGGAATCAGCCCCAGCATTTT.

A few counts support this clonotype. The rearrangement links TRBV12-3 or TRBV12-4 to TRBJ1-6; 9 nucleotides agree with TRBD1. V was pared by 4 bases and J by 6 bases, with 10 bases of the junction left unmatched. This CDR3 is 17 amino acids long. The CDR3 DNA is TGTGCCAGCAGTTCTTCCGCCCCGGACAGGGGTAATTCACCCCTCCACTTT. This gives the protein CASSSSAPDRGNSPLHF.

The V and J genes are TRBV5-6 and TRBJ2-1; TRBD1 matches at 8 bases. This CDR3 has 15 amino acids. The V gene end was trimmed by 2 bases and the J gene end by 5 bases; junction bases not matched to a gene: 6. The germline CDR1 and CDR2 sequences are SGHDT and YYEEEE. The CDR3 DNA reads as TGTGCCAGCAGCTTTAACACAGGGGGTGACAATGAGCAGTTCTTC. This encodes CASSFNTGGDNEQFF.

The CDR3 coding sequence is TGCAGCGTTTGTAGGGTCACAGATACGCAGTATTTT. This sequence encodes CSVCRVTDTQYF. The chain carries TRBV29-1 and TRBJ2-3; unclear D gene. Between the trimmed V and J ends, which lost 5 bases and 2 bases, there was a span of 8 bases. Germline CDR1 and CDR2: SQVTM and ANQGSEA. This CDR3 contains 12 residues.

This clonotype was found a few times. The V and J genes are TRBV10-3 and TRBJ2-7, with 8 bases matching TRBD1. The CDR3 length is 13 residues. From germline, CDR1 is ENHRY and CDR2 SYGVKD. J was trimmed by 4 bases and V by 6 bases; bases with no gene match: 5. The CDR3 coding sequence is TGTGCCATCAGCGAGGACAGGGAGTACGAGCAGTACTTC. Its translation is CAISEDREYEQYF.

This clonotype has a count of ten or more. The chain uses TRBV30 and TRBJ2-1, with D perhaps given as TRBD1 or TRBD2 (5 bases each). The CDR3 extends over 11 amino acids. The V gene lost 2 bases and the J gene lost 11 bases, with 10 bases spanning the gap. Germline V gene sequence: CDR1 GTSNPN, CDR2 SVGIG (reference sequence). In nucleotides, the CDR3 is TGTGCCTGGAGTCGACGGGACCAGCAGTTCTTC. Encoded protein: CAWSRRDQQFF. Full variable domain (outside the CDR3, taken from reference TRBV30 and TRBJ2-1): SQTIHQWPATLVQPVGSPLSLECTVEGTSNPNLYWYRQAAGRGLQLLFYSVGIGQISSEVPQNLSASRPQDRQFILSSKKLLLSDSGFYLCAWSRRDQQFFGPGTRLTVL.

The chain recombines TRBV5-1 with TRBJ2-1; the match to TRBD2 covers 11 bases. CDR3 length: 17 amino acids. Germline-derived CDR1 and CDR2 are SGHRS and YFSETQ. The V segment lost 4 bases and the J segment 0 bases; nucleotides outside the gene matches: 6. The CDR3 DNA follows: TGCGCCAGCAGCGGGACGACTAGCGGGATCTCCTACAATGAGCAGTTCTTC. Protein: CASSGTTSGISYNEQFF.

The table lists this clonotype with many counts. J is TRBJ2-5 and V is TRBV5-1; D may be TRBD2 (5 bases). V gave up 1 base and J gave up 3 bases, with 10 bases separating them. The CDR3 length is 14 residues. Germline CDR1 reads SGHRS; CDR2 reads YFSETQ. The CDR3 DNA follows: TGCGCCAGCAGCTTGTTGCGGGCAGAAGAGACCCAGTACTTC. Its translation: CASSLLRAEETQYF. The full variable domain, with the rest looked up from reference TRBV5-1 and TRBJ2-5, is KAGVTQTPRYLIKTRGQQVTLSCSPISGHRSVSWYQQTPGQGLQFLFEYFSETQRNKGNFPGRFSGRQFSNSRSEMNVSTLELGDSALYLCASSLLRAEETQYFGPGTRLLVL.

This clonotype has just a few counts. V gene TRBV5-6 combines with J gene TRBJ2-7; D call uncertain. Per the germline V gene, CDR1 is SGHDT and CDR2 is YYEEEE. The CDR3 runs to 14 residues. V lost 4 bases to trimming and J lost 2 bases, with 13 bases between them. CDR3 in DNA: TGTGCCAGCAGCCCAAGGCCGTGGCCCTACGAGCAGTACTTC. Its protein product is CASSPRPWPYEQYF.

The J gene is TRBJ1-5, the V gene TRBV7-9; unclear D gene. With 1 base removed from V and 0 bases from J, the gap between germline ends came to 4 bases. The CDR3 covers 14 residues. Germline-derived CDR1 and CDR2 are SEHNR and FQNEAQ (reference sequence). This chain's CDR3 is CASSLGASNQPQHF. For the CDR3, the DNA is TGTGCCAGCAGCTTAGGGGCTAGCAATCAGCCCCAGCATTTT.

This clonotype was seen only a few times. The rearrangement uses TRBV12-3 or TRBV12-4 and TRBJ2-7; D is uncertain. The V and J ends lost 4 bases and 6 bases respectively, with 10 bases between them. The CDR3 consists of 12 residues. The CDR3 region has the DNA TGTGCCAGCAGTTCGAACGGTCTCGAGCAGTACTTC. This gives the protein CASSSNGLEQYF.

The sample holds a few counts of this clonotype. As DNA, the CDR3 is TGTGCCAGCAGTTGGTCCGGGACAGCCTCCTACGAGCAGTACTTC. It translates to CASSWSGTASYEQYF. The V call is TRBV13, the J call TRBJ2-7; 7 nucleotides align to TRBD1. Germline CDR1 is PRHDT and CDR2 is FYEKMQ (reference sequence). Germline trimming cut 6 bases from V and 0 bases from J; bases unmatched to any gene: 8. This CDR3 spans 15 amino acids.

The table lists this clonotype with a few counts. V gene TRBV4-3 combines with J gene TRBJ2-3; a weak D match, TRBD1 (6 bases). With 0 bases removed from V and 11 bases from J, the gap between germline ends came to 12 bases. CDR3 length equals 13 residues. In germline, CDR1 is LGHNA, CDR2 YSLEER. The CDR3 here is CASSQDRDTEQYF. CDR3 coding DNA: TGCGCCAGCAGCCAAGATAGGGACACTGAGCAGTATTTT.

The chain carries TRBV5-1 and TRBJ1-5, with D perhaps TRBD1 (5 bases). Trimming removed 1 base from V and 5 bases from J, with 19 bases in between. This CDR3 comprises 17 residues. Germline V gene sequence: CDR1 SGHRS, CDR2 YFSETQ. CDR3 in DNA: TGCGCCAGCAGCTTGCCCGAGGGACCACCGGGGGATCAGCCCCAGCATTTT. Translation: CASSLPEGPPGDQPQHF. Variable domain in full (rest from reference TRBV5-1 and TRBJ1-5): KAGVTQTPRYLIKTRGQQVTLSCSPISGHRSVSWYQQTPGQGLQFLFEYFSETQRNKGNFPGRFSGRQFSNSRSEMNVSTLELGDSALYLCASSLPEGPPGDQPQHFGDGTRLSIL.